Below, one T cell receptor (beta chain) is given with its context. Its antigen is unknown. One base away there is no much larger clone; base qualities are not given. These data come from a study of T cell changes during pregnancy in multiple sclerosis (dated by TCRdb to the late 2010s). The study in broad terms: In women with multiple sclerosis, the researchers looked at how the T cell repertoire shifted as pregnancy progressed.

CDR1 and CDR2 are read off the germline V gene as MDHEN and SYDVKM. Trimming removed 6 bases from V and 5 bases from J, leaving 7 bases between the germline ends. Counted from cysteine to phenylalanine, this CDR3 has 12 amino acids. Solely the CDR3 DNA is kept, with 36 bases framed from the first base. Libraries were made using the immunoSEQ multiplex PCR assay. TCRdb took this table from immuneACCESS and kept in-frame rearrangements with V and J called. Such tables lack part of the clones; where checked against another copy, unresolved V genes explain under half of the gap, and the rest is unexplained. Across this sample there are about 72,000 clones, with 91% seen only once. Roughly 0.7% of the sample belongs to the ten largest clones.

The V gene is TRBV28 and the J gene is TRBJ2-2; the D gene remains uncertain. The input for sequencing was peripheral blood, taken in the third trimester of pregnancy. The TCR was taken from a female donor in good health, enrolled as a control in a pregnancy study. The CDR3 amino acid sequence is: CASSYTTGELFF. The nucleotide sequence reads as follows: TGTGCCAGCAGCTATACTACCGGGGAGCTGTTTTTT. Extended through the reference TRBV28 and TRBJ2-2 proteins, this CDR3 yields the full variable domain: DVKVTQSSRYLVKRTGEKVFLECVQDMDHENMFWYRQDPGLGLRLIYFSYDVKMKEKGDIPEGYSVSREKKERFSLILESASTNQTSMYLCASSYTTGELFFGEGSRLTVL.